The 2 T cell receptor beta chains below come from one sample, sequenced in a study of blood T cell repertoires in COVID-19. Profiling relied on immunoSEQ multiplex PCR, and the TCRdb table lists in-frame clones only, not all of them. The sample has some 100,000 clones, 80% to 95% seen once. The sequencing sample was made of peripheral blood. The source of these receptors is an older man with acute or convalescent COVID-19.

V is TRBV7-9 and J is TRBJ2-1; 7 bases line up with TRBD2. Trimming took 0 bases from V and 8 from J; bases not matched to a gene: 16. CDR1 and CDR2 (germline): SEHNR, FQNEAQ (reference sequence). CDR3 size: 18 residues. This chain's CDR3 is CASSLARVGGSYGDEQFF. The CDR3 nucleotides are TGTGCCAGCAGCTTAGCGCGGGTAGGCGGGAGTTATGGAGATGAGCAGTTCTTC. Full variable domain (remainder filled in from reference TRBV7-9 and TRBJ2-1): DTGVSQNPRHKITKRGQNVTFRCDPISEHNRLYWYRQTLGQGPEFLTYFQNEAQLEKSRLLSDRFSAERPKGSFSTLEIQRTEQGDSAMYLCASSLARVGGSYGDEQFFGPGTRLTVL.

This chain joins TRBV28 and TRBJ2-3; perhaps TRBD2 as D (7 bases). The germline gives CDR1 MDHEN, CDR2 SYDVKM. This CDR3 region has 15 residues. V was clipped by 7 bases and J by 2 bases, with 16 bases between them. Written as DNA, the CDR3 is TGTGCCAGCAATCTGGAGGGGGGGCACACAGATACGCAGTATTTT. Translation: CASNLEGGHTDTQYF.